A single sample gave rise to the 21 T cell receptor beta chains below, sequenced in a study of blood T cells in healthy people across ages. It was with a sample-barcoded 5' primer and a J-beta primer mix that a second PCR of roughly 7 to 12 cycles was run. Each CDR3 protein gets one entry after TCRdb re-called the 5' RACE reads with MiXCR. The profile covers hundreds of thousands of distinct CDR3 sequences, with 40% to 45% appearing a single time and about 30% taken by the ten largest. The sample taken for sequencing was blood. The receptors come from an elderly man in good health.

This clonotype was seen only a few times. The chain is built from TRBV7-2 and TRBJ1-2; possible D gene TRBD1, 6 bases. V gave up 1 base and J gave up 5 bases, with 17 bases separating them. The CDR3 totals 16 residues. Looked up from germline, CDR1 is SGHTA and CDR2 is FQGNSA. The CDR3 DNA sequence: TGTGCCAGCAGCTTAGGCGGAGGGGGGACCTTGTATGGCTACACCTTC. Protein sequence: CASSLGGGGTLYGYTF.

The V gene is TRBV12-3 or TRBV12-4, the J gene TRBJ1-4; perhaps TRBD1 as D (5 bases). With 4 bases removed from V and 7 bases from J, the gap between germline ends came to 16 bases. This CDR3 is 15 amino acids long. The CDR3 nucleotides read TGTGCCAGCAGTTCTGACAGTTGGCGTATTGAAAAACTGTTTTTT. Its translation: CASSSDSWRIEKLFF.

The chain recombines TRBV20-1 with TRBJ1-4; no clear D. The germline gives CDR1 DFQATT, CDR2 SNEGSKA (reference sequence). Trimming pared 0 bases from V and 7 bases from J, leaving 12 bases between. The CDR3 sequence is 14 residues long. The DNA of the CDR3 is TGCAGTGCTAGAGATCCGATAGCGGGTGAAAAACTGTTTTTT. Translating it yields CSARDPIAGEKLFF.

By share, this clonotype counts as medium-sized. The rearrangement links TRBV20-1 to TRBJ2-1; 12 bases align to TRBD2. The V gene end was trimmed by 2 bases and the J gene end by 4 bases; junction bases not matched to a gene: 3. Germline V gives CDR1 DFQATT, CDR2 SNEGSKA (reference sequence). The CDR3 is 15 residues long. The CDR3 bases are TGCAGTGCTAGACCTACTAGCGGGGGGTACAATGAGCAGTTCTTC. It yields the protein CSARPTSGGYNEQFF.

The chain joins TRBV20-1 to TRBJ1-1; TRBD1 matches 7 bases. CDR1 is DFQATT and CDR2 is SNEGSKA in the germline V gene (reference sequence). Losses at the gene ends were 2 bases for V and 11 bases for J; bases not matched to a gene: 11. The CDR3 spans 13 residues. The CDR3, as DNA: TGCAGTGCTAGAAACAGGGGATTAGATTGGGCTTTCTTT. Protein product: CSARNRGLDWAFF.

DNA of the CDR3: TGTGCCAGCCAAGGGGCGACTAGCGGGAGATCTATCACAGATACGCAGTATTTT. The encoded protein is CASQGATSGRSITDTQYF. The gene calls are TRBV27 and TRBJ2-3; the match to TRBD2 covers 12 bases. In germline, CDR1 is MNHEY, CDR2 SMNVEV (reference sequence). Trimming at V came to 8 bases and at J to 2 bases, leaving 14 bases not matched to a gene. The CDR3 extends over 18 amino acids.

This rearrangement joins TRBV7-9 to TRBJ2-1; no clear D gene. The CDR3 runs 12 residues. V was shortened by 0 bases and J by 9 bases, with 6 bases between the two germline ends. The germline V gene encodes CDR1 SEHNR and CDR2 FQNEAQ (reference sequence). CDR3 loop: CASSLAGLEQFF. CDR3 in DNA: TGTGCCAGCAGCTTAGCGGGCCTTGAGCAGTTCTTC.

This clonotype was seen more than once but under ten times. The rearrangement links TRBV6-1 to TRBJ1-2; D ambiguous. This CDR3 spans 12 amino acids. Germline CDR1 MNHNS, CDR2 SASEGT. V was clipped by 7 bases and J by 2 bases, with 8 bases between them. The CDR3 spells CASTMENYGYTF. The CDR3 DNA reads as TGTGCCAGCACGATGGAGAACTATGGCTACACCTTC.

This clonotype was observed a handful of times. V and J are TRBV5-6 and TRBJ2-3; D unresolved. Per germline, CDR1 SGHDT and CDR2 YYEEEE. The CDR3 totals 15 residues. V was pared by 2 bases and J by 1 base, with 11 bases between. The CDR3 reads CASSFDSRRTDTQYF. CDR3 coding DNA: TGTGCCAGCAGCTTCGACTCGCGCCGCACAGATACGCAGTATTTT. The full variable domain, with the rest looked up from reference TRBV5-6 and TRBJ2-3, is DAGVTQSPTHLIKTRGQQVTLRCSPKSGHDTVSWYQQALGQGPQFIFQYYEEEERQRGNFPDRFSGHQFPNYSSELNVNALLLGDSALYLCASSFDSRRTDTQYFGPGTRLTVL.

V gene TRBV6-1 combines with J gene TRBJ2-7; D remains unclear. The germline V gene has CDR1 MNHNS and CDR2 SASEGT. The CDR3 contains 13 residues. V lost 3 bases and J 0 bases, leaving 6 bases between the germline ends. The CDR3 here is CASSDPISYEQYF. The CDR3 DNA reads TGTGCCAGCAGTGATCCTATCTCCTACGAGCAGTACTTC.

CDR3 loop: CATSDLERTQYF. The CDR3 bases are TGTGCCACCAGTGATTTAGAACGGACCCAGTACTTC. The chain uses TRBV24-1 and TRBJ2-7; D uncertain. The end of the DNA is better explained by TRBJ2-5, so the J call may be wrong. This CDR3 has 12 amino acids. CDR1 and CDR2 from the germline V gene are KGHDR and SFDVKD.

In its sample, this clonotype was seen many times. The chain employs TRBV10-3 and TRBJ1-5; tentative D call: TRBD1 (5 bases). V lost 2 bases and J lost 3, with 8 bases in between. CDR1 is ENHRY, CDR2 SYGVKD, per germline. The CDR3 has 14 residues. Here the CDR3 DNA reads TGTGCCATCAGTGAGCTAGGGGACAATCAGCCCCAGCATTTT. Translating it yields CAISELGDNQPQHF.

This clonotype was detected ten times or more. The genes are TRBV7-9 and TRBJ2-6; D remains ambiguous. The CDR3 covers 14 residues. Per the germline V gene, CDR1 is SEHNR and CDR2 is FQNEAQ (reference sequence). The V gene lost 4 bases and the J gene lost 0 bases, with 4 bases spanning the gap. In nucleotides, the CDR3 is TGTGCCAGCAGCTCGCTCTCTGGGGCCAACGTCCTGACTTTC. Encoded protein: CASSSLSGANVLTF.

The gene calls are TRBV12-3 or TRBV12-4 and TRBJ2-6, with D maybe TRBD2 (6 bases). The length of the CDR3 is 16 residues. Trimming removed 5 bases from V and 0 bases from J, with 11 bases in between. CDR3 region: CASSAGRHSGANVLTF. In DNA, the CDR3 is TGTGCCAGCAGTGCGGGACGCCACTCTGGGGCCAACGTCCTGACTTTC.

The chain combines TRBV7-2 with TRBJ2-1; tentative D call: TRBD2 (5 bases). Germline V CDR1 and CDR2: SGHTA, FQGNSA. Trimming shortened V by 2 bases and J by 5 bases, and 13 bases separated the two germline ends. The CDR3 runs to 15 residues. This CDR3 reads CASSLTASSHNEQFF. In nucleotides, the CDR3 is TGTGCCAGCAGCTTAACGGCTAGCTCACACAATGAGCAGTTCTTC. Together with reference TRBV7-2 and TRBJ2-1, the CDR3 gives the full variable domain: GAGVSQSPSNKVTEKGKDVELRCDPISGHTALYWYRQSLGQGLEFLIYFQGNSAPDKSGLPSDRFSAERTGGSVSTLTIQRTQQEDSAVYLCASSLTASSHNEQFFGPGTRLTVL.

CDR3 nucleotides: TGTGCCATCAGGGACAACTACGAGCAGTACTTC. Protein sequence: CAIRDNYEQYF. The chain recombines TRBV10-3 with TRBJ2-5, with D possibly being TRBD1 (5 bases). Gene TRBJ2-7 matches the end of the DNA better, so the J call may be wrong. The CDR3 spans 11 residues. The germline gives CDR1 ENHRY, CDR2 SYGVKD.

The sample holds a few counts of this clonotype. This sequence joins TRBV3-1 and TRBJ2-7; 7 bases align to TRBD1. V lost 3 bases and J lost 5; bases outside the gene matches: 7. The germline V gene encodes CDR1 LGHDT and CDR2 YNNKEL (reference sequence). The CDR3 covers 14 residues. For the CDR3, the DNA is TGTGCCAGCAGCCAGGGTTCAGGGGGTGACGAGCAGTACTTC. Residues: CASSQGSGGDEQYF.

The rearrangement uses TRBV11-2 and TRBJ2-1; a possible D gene is TRBD1 (6 bases). The DNA end lines up better with TRBJ2-7; the J call may be wrong. CDR3 length: 15 residues. Germline loops: CDR1 SGHAT, CDR2 FQNNGV. The CDR3 DNA reads as TGTGCCAGCAGCTTACGTCAGGGGACCTACAATGAGCAGTACTTC. It encodes CASSLRQGTYNEQYF.

This clonotype is a singleton in its sample. V and J are TRBV3-1 and TRBJ1-6; D ambiguous. Per germline, CDR1 LGHDT and CDR2 YNNKEL (reference sequence). V dropped 4 bases and J dropped 1 base, with 8 bases sitting between them. The CDR3 is made up of 15 amino acids. CDR3 region: CASSRRNSYNSPLHF. CDR3 sequence (DNA): TGTGCCAGCAGCCGACGGAATTCCTATAATTCACCCCTCCACTTT.

This clonotype was detected only a few times. The chain has TRBV6-1 and TRBJ2-1; 9 bases agree with TRBD1. J lost 5 bases, V lost 6 bases, and 17 bases had no gene match. The CDR3 totals 18 residues. From germline, CDR1 is MNHNS and CDR2 SASEGT. CDR3 sequence (DNA): TGTGCCAGCAGCCTTGGACAGGGGACGGCTAGCGGAGACAATGAGCAGTTCTTC. It codes for CASSLGQGTASGDNEQFF.

This chain joins TRBV18 and TRBJ1-2; D remains ambiguous. Trimming removed 3 bases at V and 1 base at J, with 24 bases between. The germline gives CDR1 KGHSH, CDR2 LQKENI. The CDR3 length is 19 residues. The CDR3 coding sequence is TGTGCCAGCTCACCGATCGCCCTGAGGACTGGGTTCAGTAACTATGGCTACACCTTC. Translation: CASSPIALRTGFSNYGYTF.